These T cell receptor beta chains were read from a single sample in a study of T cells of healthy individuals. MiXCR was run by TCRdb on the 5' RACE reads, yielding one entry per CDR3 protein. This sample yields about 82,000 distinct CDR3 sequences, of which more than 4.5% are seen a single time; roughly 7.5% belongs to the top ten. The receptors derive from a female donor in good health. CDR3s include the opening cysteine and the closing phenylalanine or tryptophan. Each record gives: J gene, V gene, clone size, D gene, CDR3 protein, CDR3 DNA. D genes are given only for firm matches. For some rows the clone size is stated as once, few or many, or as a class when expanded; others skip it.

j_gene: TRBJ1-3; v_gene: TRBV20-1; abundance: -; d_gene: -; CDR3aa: CSATSSGNTIYF; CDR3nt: TGCAGTGCTACCTCCTCTGGAAACACCATATATTTT
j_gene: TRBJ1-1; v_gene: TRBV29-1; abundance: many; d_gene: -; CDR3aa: CSSGRGDTEAFF; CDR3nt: TGCAGCTCCGGTCGGGGGGACACTGAAGCTTTCTTT
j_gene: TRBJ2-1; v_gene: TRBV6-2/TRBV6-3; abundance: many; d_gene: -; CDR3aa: CASSSLRGGYNEQFF; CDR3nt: TGTGCCAGCAGTTCCCTCCGGGGAGGCTACAATGAGCAGTTCTTC
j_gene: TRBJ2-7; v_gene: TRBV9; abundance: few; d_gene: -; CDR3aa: CASSPSGVYYEQYF; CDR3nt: TGTGCCAGCAGCCCCAGTGGGGTGTACTACGAGCAGTACTTC
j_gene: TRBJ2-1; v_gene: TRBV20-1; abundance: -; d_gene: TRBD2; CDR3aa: CSAVASGTNNEQFF; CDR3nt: TGCAGTGCTGTCGCTAGCGGGACAAACAATGAGCAGTTCTTC
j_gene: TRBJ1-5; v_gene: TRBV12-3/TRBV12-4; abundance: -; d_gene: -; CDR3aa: CASSLEGDQPQHF; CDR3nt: TGTGCCAGCAGTTTAGAGGGGGATCAGCCCCAGCATTTT
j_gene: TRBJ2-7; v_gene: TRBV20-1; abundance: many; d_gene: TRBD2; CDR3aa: CSARLSEREGVHEQYF; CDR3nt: TGCAGTGCTAGACTTTCGGAGCGGGAGGGCGTCCACGAGCAGTACTTC
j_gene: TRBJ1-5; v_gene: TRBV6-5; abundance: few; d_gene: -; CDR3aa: CASSYSSPPVDRGMSNQPQHF; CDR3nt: TGTGCCAGCAGTTACTCTAGTCCCCCCGTCGACCGTGGAATGAGCAATCAGCCCCAGCATTTT
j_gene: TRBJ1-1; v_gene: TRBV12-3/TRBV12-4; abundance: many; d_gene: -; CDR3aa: CASSYSVAEAFF; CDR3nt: TGTGCCAGCAGTTATTCGGTGGCTGAAGCTTTCTTT
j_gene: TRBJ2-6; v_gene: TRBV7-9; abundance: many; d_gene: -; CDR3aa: CAGSEVVNVLTF; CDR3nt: TGTGCCGGGAGCGAAGTGGTCAACGTCCTGACTTTC
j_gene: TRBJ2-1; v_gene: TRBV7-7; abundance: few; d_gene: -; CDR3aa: CASSLLGGNEQFF; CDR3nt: TGTGCTAGCAGCTTACTAGGAGGCAATGAGCAGTTCTTC
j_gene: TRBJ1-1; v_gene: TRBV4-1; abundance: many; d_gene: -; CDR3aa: CASSQERVTEAFF; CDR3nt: TGCGCCAGCAGCCAGGAAAGGGTTACTGAAGCTTTCTTT
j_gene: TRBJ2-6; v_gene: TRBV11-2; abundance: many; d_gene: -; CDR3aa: CASSLVPGSGANVLTF; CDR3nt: TGTGCCAGCAGCTTAGTTCCTGGCTCTGGGGCCAACGTCCTGACTTTC
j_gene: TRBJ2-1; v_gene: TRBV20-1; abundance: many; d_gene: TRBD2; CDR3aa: CSAFVGTSGRNEQFF; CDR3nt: TGCAGTGCTTTCGTCGGGACTAGCGGGAGAAATGAGCAGTTCTTC
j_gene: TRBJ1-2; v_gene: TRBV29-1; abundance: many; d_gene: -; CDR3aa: CSAQGGESGGYTF; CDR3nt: TGCAGCGCACAAGGAGGGGAGTCTGGTGGCTACACCTTC
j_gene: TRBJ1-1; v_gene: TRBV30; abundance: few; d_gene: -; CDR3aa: CAWSRPVATEAFF; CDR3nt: TGTGCCTGGAGCCGACCCGTAGCCACTGAAGCTTTCTTT
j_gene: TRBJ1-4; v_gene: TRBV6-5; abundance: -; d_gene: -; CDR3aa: CASSYPGEKLFF; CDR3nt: TGTGCCAGCAGTTATCCAGGTGAAAAACTGTTTTTT
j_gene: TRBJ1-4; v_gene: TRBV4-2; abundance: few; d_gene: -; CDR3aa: CASSQDGTVTNEKLFF; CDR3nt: TGTGCCAGCAGCCAAGACGGCACAGTCACTAATGAAAAACTGTTTTTT
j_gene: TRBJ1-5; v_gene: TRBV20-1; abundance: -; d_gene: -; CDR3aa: CSARDLVSNQPQHF; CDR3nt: TGCAGTGCTAGAGATCTGGTTAGCAATCAGCCCCAGCATTTT
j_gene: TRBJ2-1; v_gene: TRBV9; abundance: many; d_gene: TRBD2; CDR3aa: CASSVGSGRSYNEQFF; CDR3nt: TGTGCCAGCAGCGTAGGTAGCGGGAGATCCTACAATGAGCAGTTCTTC
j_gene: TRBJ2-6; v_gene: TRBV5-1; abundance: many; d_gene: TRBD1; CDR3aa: CASSQSTGGSPGANVLTF; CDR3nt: TGCGCCAGCAGCCAATCGACAGGGGGCTCCCCTGGGGCCAACGTCCTGACTTTC